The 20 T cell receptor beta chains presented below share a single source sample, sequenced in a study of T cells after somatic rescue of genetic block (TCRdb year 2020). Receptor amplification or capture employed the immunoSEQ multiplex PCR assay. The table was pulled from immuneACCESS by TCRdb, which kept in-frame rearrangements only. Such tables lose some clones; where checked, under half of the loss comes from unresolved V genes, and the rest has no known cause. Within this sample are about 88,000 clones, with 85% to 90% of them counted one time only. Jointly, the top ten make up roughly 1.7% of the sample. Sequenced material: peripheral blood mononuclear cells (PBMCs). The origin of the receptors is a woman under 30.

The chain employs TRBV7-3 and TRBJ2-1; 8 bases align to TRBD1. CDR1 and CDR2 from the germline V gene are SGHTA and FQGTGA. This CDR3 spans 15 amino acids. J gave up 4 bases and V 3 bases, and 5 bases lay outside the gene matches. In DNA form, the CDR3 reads TGTGCCAGCAGCTTTTCAGGGGGCGAATACAATGAGCAGTTCTTC. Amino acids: CASSFSGGEYNEQFF.

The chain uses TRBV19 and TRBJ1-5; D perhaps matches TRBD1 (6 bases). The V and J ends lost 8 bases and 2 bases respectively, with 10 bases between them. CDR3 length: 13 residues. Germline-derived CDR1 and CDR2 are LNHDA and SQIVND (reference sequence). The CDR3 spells CASGGQGNQPQHF. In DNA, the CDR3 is TGTGCCAGTGGGGGGCAGGGCAATCAGCCCCAGCATTTT. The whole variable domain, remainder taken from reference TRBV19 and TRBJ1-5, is DGGITQSPKYLFRKEGQNVTLSCEQNLNHDAMYWYRQDPGQGLRLIYYSQIVNDFQKGDIAEGYSVSREKKESFPLTVTSAQKNPTAFYLCASGGQGNQPQHFGDGTRLSIL.

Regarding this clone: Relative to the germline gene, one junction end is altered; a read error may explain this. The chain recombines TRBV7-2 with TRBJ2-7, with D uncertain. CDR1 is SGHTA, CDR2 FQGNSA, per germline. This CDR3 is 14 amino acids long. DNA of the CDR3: TGTGCCAGCAGGTTAGCCGGGTGGCTAGACGAGCAGTACTTC. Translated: CASRLAGWLDEQYF.

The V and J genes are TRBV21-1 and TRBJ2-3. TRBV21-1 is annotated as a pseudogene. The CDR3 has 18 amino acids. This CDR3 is CASSKFIGGPPGTDTQYF. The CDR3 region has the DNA TGTGCCAGCAGCAAATTTATCGGGGGCCCACCAGGCACAGATACGCAGTATTTT.

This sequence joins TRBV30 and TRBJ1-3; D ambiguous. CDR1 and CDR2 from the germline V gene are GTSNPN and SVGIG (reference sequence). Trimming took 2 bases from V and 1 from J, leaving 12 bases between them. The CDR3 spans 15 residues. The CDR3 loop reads CAWSYTGGSGNTIYF. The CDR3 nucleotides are TGTGCCTGGAGTTACACCGGAGGGTCTGGAAACACCATATATTTT. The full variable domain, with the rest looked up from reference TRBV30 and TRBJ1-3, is SQTIHQWPATLVQPVGSPLSLECTVEGTSNPNLYWYRQAAGRGLQLLFYSVGIGQISSEVPQNLSASRPQDRQFILSSKKLLLSDSGFYLCAWSYTGGSGNTIYFGEGSWLTVV.

The CDR3 region is CASRGTSWGHNEQFF. The CDR3 bases are TGTGCCAGCAGGGGGACTAGTTGGGGTCACAATGAGCAGTTCTTC. The chain uses TRBV6-5 and TRBJ2-1, with TRBD2 matching over 8 bases. This CDR3 has 15 residues. With V trimmed by 6 bases and J by 5 bases, 9 bases remained unmatched. Germline loops: CDR1 MNHEY, CDR2 SVGAGI.

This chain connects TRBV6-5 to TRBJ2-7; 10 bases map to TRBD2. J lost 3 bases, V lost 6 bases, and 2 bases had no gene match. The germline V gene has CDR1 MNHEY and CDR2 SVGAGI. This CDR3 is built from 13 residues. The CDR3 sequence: CASRLAGVYEQYF. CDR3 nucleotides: TGTGCCAGCAGGCTAGCGGGAGTCTACGAGCAGTACTTC.

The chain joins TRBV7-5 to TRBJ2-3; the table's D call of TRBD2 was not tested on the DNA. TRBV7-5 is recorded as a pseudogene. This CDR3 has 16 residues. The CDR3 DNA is TGTGCCAGAAGCCTAGGGACTTTTCCCCGCACAGATACGCAGTATTTT. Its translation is CARSLGTFPRTDTQYF.

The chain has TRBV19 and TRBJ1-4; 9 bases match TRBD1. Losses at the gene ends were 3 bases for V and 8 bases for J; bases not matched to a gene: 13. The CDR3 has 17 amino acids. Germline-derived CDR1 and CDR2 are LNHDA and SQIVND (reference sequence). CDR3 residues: CASSIAQGALTGEKLFF. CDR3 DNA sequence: TGTGCCAGTAGTATCGCACAGGGGGCGCTTACCGGGGAAAAACTGTTTTTT.

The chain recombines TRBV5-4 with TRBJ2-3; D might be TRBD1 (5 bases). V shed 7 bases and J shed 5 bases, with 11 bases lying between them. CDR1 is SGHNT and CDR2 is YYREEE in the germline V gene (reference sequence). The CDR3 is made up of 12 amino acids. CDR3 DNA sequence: TGTGCCAGCCTGGGGCTTGGAGATACGCAGTATTTT. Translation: CASLGLGDTQYF.

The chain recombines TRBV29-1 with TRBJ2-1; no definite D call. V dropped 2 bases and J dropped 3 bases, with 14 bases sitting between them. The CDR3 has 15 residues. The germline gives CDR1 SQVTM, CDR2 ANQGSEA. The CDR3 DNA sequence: TGCAGCGTTGAACGATCGGAAACGGTCTACAATGAGCAGTTCTTC. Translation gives CSVERSETVYNEQFF.

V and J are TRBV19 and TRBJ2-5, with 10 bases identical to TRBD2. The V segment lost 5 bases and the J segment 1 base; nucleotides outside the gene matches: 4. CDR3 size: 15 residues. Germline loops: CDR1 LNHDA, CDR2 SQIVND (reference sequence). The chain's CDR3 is CASSAWTSGQETQYF. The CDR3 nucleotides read TGTGCCAGTAGTGCCTGGACTAGCGGCCAAGAGACCCAGTACTTC.

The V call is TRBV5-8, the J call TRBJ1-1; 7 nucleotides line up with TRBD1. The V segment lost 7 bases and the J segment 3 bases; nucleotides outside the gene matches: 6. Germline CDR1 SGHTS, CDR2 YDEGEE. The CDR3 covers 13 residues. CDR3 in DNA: TGTGCCAGCGGTCTACAGGGGTACACTGAAGCTTTCTTT. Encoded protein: CASGLQGYTEAFF. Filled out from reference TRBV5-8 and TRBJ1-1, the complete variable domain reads EAGVTQSPTHLIKTRGQQATLRCSPISGHTSVYWYQQALGLGLQFLLWYDEGEERNRGNFPPRFSGRQFPNYSSELNVNALELEDSALYLCASGLQGYTEAFFGQGTRLTVV.

CDR3 residues: CASSHLGAGGNNEQFF. CDR3 nucleotides: TGTGCCAGCAGCCATCTAGGAGCGGGAGGGAACAATGAGCAGTTCTTC. V and J are TRBV7-9 and TRBJ2-1; TRBD2 aligns across 10 bases. The V gene end was trimmed by 5 bases and the J gene end by 5 bases; junction bases not matched to a gene: 9. Germline V gene data show CDR1 as SEHNR and CDR2 as FQNEAQ (reference sequence). This CDR3 region has 16 residues.

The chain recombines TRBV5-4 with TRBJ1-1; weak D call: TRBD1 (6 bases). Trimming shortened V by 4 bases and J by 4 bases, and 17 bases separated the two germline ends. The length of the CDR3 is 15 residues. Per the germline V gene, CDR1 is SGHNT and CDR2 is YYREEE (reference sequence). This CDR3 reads CASSGTIGVGTEAFF. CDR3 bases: TGTGCCAGCAGCGGGACAATAGGGGTGGGCACTGAAGCTTTCTTT. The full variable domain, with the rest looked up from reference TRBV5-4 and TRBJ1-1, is ETGVTQSPTHLIKTRGQQVTLRCSSQSGHNTVSWYQQALGQGPQFIFQYYREEENGRGNFPPRFSGLQFPNYSSELNVNALELDDSALYLCASSGTIGVGTEAFFGQGTRLTVV.

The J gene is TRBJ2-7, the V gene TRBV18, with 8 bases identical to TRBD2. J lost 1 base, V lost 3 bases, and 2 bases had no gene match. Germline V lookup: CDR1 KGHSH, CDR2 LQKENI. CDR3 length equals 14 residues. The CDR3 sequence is CASSPTSGSYEQYF. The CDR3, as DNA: TGTGCCAGCTCACCTACTAGCGGATCCTACGAGCAGTACTTC.

CDR3 nucleotide sequence: TGTGCCAGCAGTGAAAGGGTCCTAGCCAAAAACATTCAGTACTTC. It codes for CASSERVLAKNIQYF. V gene TRBV6-1 combines with J gene TRBJ2-4; no firm D call. The V gene lost 2 bases and the J gene lost 0 bases, with 8 bases spanning the gap. The CDR3 is 15 amino acids. The germline CDR1 and CDR2 sequences are MNHNS and SASEGT.

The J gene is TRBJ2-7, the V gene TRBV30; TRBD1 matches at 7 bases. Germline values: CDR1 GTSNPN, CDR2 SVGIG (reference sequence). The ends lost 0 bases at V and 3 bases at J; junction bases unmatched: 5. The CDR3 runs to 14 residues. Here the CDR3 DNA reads TGTGCCTGGAGTGTCAAGGGGGCGGTCTACGAGCAGTACTTC. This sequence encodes CAWSVKGAVYEQYF. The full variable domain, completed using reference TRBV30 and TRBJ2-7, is SQTIHQWPATLVQPVGSPLSLECTVEGTSNPNLYWYRQAAGRGLQLLFYSVGIGQISSEVPQNLSASRPQDRQFILSSKKLLLSDSGFYLCAWSVKGAVYEQYFGPGTRLTVT.

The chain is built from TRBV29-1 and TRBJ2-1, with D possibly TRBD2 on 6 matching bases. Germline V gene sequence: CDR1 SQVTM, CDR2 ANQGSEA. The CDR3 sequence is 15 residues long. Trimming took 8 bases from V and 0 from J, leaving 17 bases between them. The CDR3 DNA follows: TGCAGCTCCCGCGGCGGCGGGAACTCCTACAATGAGCAGTTCTTC. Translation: CSSRGGGNSYNEQFF.

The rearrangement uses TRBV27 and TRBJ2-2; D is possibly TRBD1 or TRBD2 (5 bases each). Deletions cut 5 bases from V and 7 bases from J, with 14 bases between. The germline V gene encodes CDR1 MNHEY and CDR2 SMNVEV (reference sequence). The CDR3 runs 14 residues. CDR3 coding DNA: TGTGCCAGCAGTCCCGGGACCCGGAACGGGGAGCTGTTTTTT. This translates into CASSPGTRNGELFF.